Presented here are 22 T cell receptor beta chains from one specimen sequenced in a study of shared clonotypes between healthy human individuals. TCRdb's table, derived via immunoSEQ multiplex PCR, lists solely in-frame clones and lacks some. The table has about 1,900,000 clones, roughly 94% seen once; the top ten hold 1.2%. The naive CD8 population came from CD45RO-negative cells selected for CCR7, without terminally differentiated effector memory CD45RA+ cells. The sequenced sample was naive CD8+ T cells sorted from blood. The receptor source for this set is a man aged 18 to 29 in good health.

V usage is TRBV11-2 and J usage is TRBJ2-7; perhaps TRBD1 as D (5 bases). The CDR3 has 13 amino acids. V was cut by 6 bases and J by 3 bases, with 12 bases left in between. Looked up from germline, CDR1 is SGHAT and CDR2 is FQNNGV. In nucleotides, the CDR3 is TGTGCCAGCAGAAGCTCAGGGCGCTACGAGCAGTACTTC. It encodes CASRSSGRYEQYF.

This chain uses TRBV7-9 with TRBJ1-4, with D unresolved. The CDR3 covers 16 residues. The V end was cut by 3 bases, the J end by 4 bases, with 15 bases between. The V gene's germline CDR1 is SEHNR and CDR2 FQNEAQ (reference sequence). The CDR3 coding sequence is TGTGCCAGCAGCTTCGGTTGGGCAAAAAGTAATGAAAAACTGTTTTTT. Protein: CASSFGWAKSNEKLFF.

Note on this clone: In the same sample, other DNA sequences code for this CDR3. The CDR3 loop reads CASGPNQPQHF. The CDR3 DNA follows: TGTGCCAGCGGGCCAAATCAGCCCCAGCATTTT. The rearrangement links TRBV27 to TRBJ1-5, with no clear D. The V gene's germline CDR1 is MNHEY and CDR2 SMNVEV (reference sequence). The V and J ends lost 8 bases and 4 bases respectively, with 6 bases between them. CDR3 size: 11 residues.

The chain couples TRBV7-9 to TRBJ1-1, with D perhaps matching TRBD1 (6 bases). The CDR3 spans 15 residues. The ends were cut back, 1 base at V and 5 bases at J, with 14 bases in the middle. The V gene's germline CDR1 is SEHNR and CDR2 FQNEAQ (reference sequence). For the CDR3, the DNA is TGTGCCAGCAGCTTAGTCTCTCAGGGGTTGACTGAAGCTTTCTTT. It is translated as CASSLVSQGLTEAFF.

The rearrangement uses TRBV6-5 and TRBJ1-1, with D perhaps matching TRBD1 (6 bases). The V gene lost 4 bases and the J gene lost 6 bases, with 9 bases spanning the gap. Germline CDR1 MNHEY, CDR2 SVGAGI. CDR3 length: 12 residues. The CDR3 sequence is CASSLRGAEAFF. CDR3 DNA sequence: TGTGCCAGCAGTTTGAGGGGGGCTGAAGCTTTCTTT.

V gene TRBV9 combines with J gene TRBJ2-3; D call uncertain. The V end lost 0 bases, the J end lost 8 bases, and 13 bases lay between the germline ends. Germline V gives CDR1 SGDLS, CDR2 YYNGEE. The CDR3 contains 14 residues. The CDR3 is CASSVGGMVGTQYF. The CDR3 DNA is TGTGCCAGCAGCGTAGGGGGTATGGTCGGTACGCAGTATTTT. The entire variable domain, with the rest obtained from reference TRBV9 and TRBJ2-3, is as follows: DSGVTQTPKHLITATGQRVTLRCSPRSGDLSVYWYQQSLDQGLQFLIQYYNGEERAKGNILERFSAQQFPDLHSELNLSSLELGDSALYFCASSVGGMVGTQYFGPGTRLTVL.

This sequence joins TRBV6-1 and TRBJ2-7, with D maybe TRBD2 (6 bases). Germline CDR1 and CDR2: MNHNS and SASEGT. V was pared by 3 bases and J by 2 bases, with 14 bases between. This CDR3 is 15 amino acids long. The DNA for the CDR3 is TGTGCCAGCAGTGAGAATAGCGGCCCCCCCTACGAGCAGTACTTC. This sequence encodes CASSENSGPPYEQYF.

The chain carries TRBV30 and TRBJ2-1, with D perhaps matching TRBD2 (6 bases). V lost 0 bases, J lost 8 bases, and 17 bases lay in between. The CDR3 runs to 15 residues. CDR1 and CDR2 (germline): GTSNPN, SVGIG (reference sequence). CDR3 protein: CAWSVLEGWGDEQFF. CDR3 coding DNA: TGTGCCTGGAGTGTACTGGAGGGCTGGGGCGATGAGCAGTTCTTC.

The V and J genes are TRBV6-1 and TRBJ2-5; perhaps TRBD2 as D (5 bases). Germline V gene sequence: CDR1 MNHNS, CDR2 SASEGT. The length of the CDR3 is 15 residues. The ends were cut back, 2 bases at V and 5 bases at J, with 15 bases in the middle. CDR3 coding DNA: TGTGCCAGCAGTGAAATCGGCAGGCGAGGGGAGACCCAGTACTTC. This gives the protein CASSEIGRRGETQYF.

The gene calls are TRBV2 and TRBJ2-7; D tentatively fits TRBD1 or TRBD2 (5 bases each). V gave up 6 bases and J gave up 6 bases, with 12 bases separating them. From germline, CDR1 is SNHLY and CDR2 FYNNEI. The CDR3 is 12 residues long. CDR3 sequence reads: CASSFDGTEQYF. CDR3 nucleotide sequence: TGTGCCAGCAGCTTCGACGGGACCGAGCAGTACTTC.

The rearrangement joins TRBV5-6 to TRBJ1-1, with 7 bases that match TRBD1. From germline, CDR1 is SGHDT and CDR2 YYEEEE. The CDR3 covers 14 residues. Trimming cost V 3 bases and J 3 bases; bases outside gene matches: 5. The CDR3 here is CASSSDREYTEAFF. CDR3 bases: TGTGCCAGCAGCTCCGACAGGGAATACACTGAAGCTTTCTTT.

A note on this clone: This sample also contains other DNA sequences that code for the same CDR3. The V and J genes are TRBV6-5 and TRBJ2-5, with TRBD2 as a possible D gene (6 bases). V lost 2 bases and J 5 bases, leaving 12 bases between the germline ends. Germline CDR1 reads MNHEY; CDR2 reads SVGAGI. The CDR3 runs 14 residues. CDR3 loop: CASSYVGTEETQYF. The CDR3 DNA follows: TGTGCCAGCAGTTACGTTGGGACTGAGGAGACCCAGTACTTC.

This chain uses TRBV28 with TRBJ2-7; 9 positions match TRBD2. There are 22 residues in the CDR3. Germline lookup yields CDR1 MDHEN and CDR2 SYDVKM. The J segment lost 2 bases and the V segment lost 5 bases, leaving 28 bases of the junction unmatched. The CDR3 nucleotides read TGTGCCAGCAGTCCTCTAGCGGGGATGACCTACGAGCGGTCGGGGATGACCTACGAGCAGTACTTC. This gives the protein CASSPLAGMTYERSGMTYEQYF.

This chain connects TRBV7-9 to TRBJ1-1; D not resolved. Per the germline V gene, CDR1 is SEHNR and CDR2 is FQNEAQ (reference sequence). V shed 3 bases and J shed 3 bases, with 8 bases lying between them. The CDR3 length is 13 residues. DNA of the CDR3: TGTGCCAGCAGCTTTCTGGGTCACACTGAAGCTTTCTTT. Protein: CASSFLGHTEAFF.

For this clone: An end of the junction differs from the germline gene, which may be a read error. The V call is TRBV7-9, the J call TRBJ2-7; TRBD1 matches at 7 bases. Germline CDR1 is SEHNR and CDR2 is FQNEAQ (reference sequence). CDR3 length equals 13 residues. The CDR3 sequence: CASSPDRVYGQYF. CDR3 in DNA: TGTGCCAGCAGCCCTGACAGGGTTTACGGGCAGTACTTC.

The V and J genes are TRBV28 and TRBJ1-6, with 10 bases identical to TRBD1. In germline, CDR1 is MDHEN, CDR2 SYDVKM. The CDR3 spans 18 residues. The V gene end was trimmed by 4 bases and the J gene end by 8 bases; junction bases not matched to a gene: 14. The DNA of the CDR3 is TGTGCCAGCAGTTCGTATCCCTGGGACAGGGGTTTTGATTCACCCCTCCACTTT. Its protein is CASSSYPWDRGFDSPLHF.

The CDR3 DNA sequence: TGCGCCAGCAGCCTGGGACAGAAGAACACTGAAGCTTTCTTT. Protein sequence: CASSLGQKNTEAFF. The rearrangement joins TRBV4-1 to TRBJ1-1; TRBD1 matches at 7 bases. Germline CDR1 and CDR2: MGHRA and YSYEKL. The length of the CDR3 is 14 residues. V was pared by 4 bases and J by 1 base, with 3 bases of the junction left unmatched.

V usage is TRBV4-1 and J usage is TRBJ2-5; 9 bases align to TRBD1. This CDR3 is built from 13 residues. The V and J ends lost 4 bases and 5 bases, in that order; junction bases with no gene match: 2. The germline CDR1 and CDR2 sequences are MGHRA and YSYEKL. CDR3 DNA sequence: TGCGCCAGCAGCCCCGGGACAGGGGAGACCCAGTACTTC. Translated, it gives CASSPGTGETQYF.

This chain joins TRBV6-1 and TRBJ2-7; tentatively, D is TRBD1 or TRBD2 (5 bases each). Germline V CDR1 and CDR2: MNHNS, SASEGT. Trimming pared 3 bases from V and 0 bases from J, leaving 21 bases between. The CDR3 sequence is 18 residues long. The chain's CDR3 is CASSDPPNWGPTSYEQYF. The DNA for the CDR3 is TGTGCCAGCAGTGATCCTCCAAATTGGGGACCAACCTCCTACGAGCAGTACTTC.

The V gene is TRBV4-1, the J gene TRBJ2-5, with D perhaps given as TRBD1 or TRBD2 (6 bases each). The CDR3 runs 15 residues. CDR1 and CDR2 from the germline V gene are MGHRA and YSYEKL. The ends were cut back, 0 bases at V and 5 bases at J, with 13 bases in the middle. CDR3 in DNA: TGCGCCAGCAGCCAAGAACGAAAGGGGGGTGAGACCCAGTACTTC. Its translation: CASSQERKGGETQYF.

This rearrangement joins TRBV7-2 to TRBJ1-3; possible D gene TRBD1, 5 bases. The CDR3 extends over 14 amino acids. Trimming stripped 6 bases from V and 0 bases from J, with 9 bases between. The germline V gene encodes CDR1 SGHTA and CDR2 FQGNSA. The DNA of the CDR3 is TGTGCCAGCAGTCACGGGGGCTCTGGAAACACCATATATTTT. It specifies CASSHGGSGNTIYF.

The chain joins TRBV6-5 to TRBJ2-2, with D unresolved. The ends were cut back, 6 bases at V and 11 bases at J, with 16 bases in the middle. This CDR3 is 13 amino acids long. Germline loops: CDR1 MNHEY, CDR2 SVGAGI. CDR3 protein: CASSPTTGNELFF. The CDR3 DNA sequence: TGTGCCAGCAGCCCTACGACGGGCAACGAGCTGTTTTTT.